The 6 T cell receptor beta chains in this list originate from one sample, sequenced in a study of blood T cell repertoires in COVID-19. Clones were read by immunoSEQ multiplex PCR, and TCRdb kept only the in-frame ones, dropping some. The profile shows hundreds of thousands of clones, 88% of them singletons. Sequenced sample: peripheral blood. The receptor set was obtained from an elderly man with acute or convalescent COVID-19.

The sample holds one count of this clone. The J gene is TRBJ2-1, the V gene TRBV4-3, with TRBD2 matching 8 bases. The junction had 2 bases not matched to a gene; V was cut back by 2 bases and J by 8 bases. In germline, CDR1 is LGHNA, CDR2 YSLEER. The CDR3 totals 13 residues. The DNA for the CDR3 is TGCGCCAGCAGCCAATTAGCGGGGTATGAGCAGTTCTTC. Residues: CASSQLAGYEQFF.

The rearrangement links TRBV4-2 to TRBJ2-1; 7 bases agree with TRBD2. In germline, CDR1 is LGHNA, CDR2 YNFKEQ. The CDR3 extends over 16 amino acids. Trimming removed 0 bases from V and 5 bases from J; junction bases left unmatched: 7. CDR3 residues: CASSQEDLAADNEQFF. The CDR3 DNA reads as TGTGCCAGCAGCCAAGAAGACCTAGCGGCTGACAATGAGCAGTTCTTC.

This clone was seen only once. The chain couples TRBV6-5 to TRBJ2-5, with D tentatively TRBD1 (5 bases). The germline V gene has CDR1 MNHEY and CDR2 SVGAGI. With 7 bases removed from V and 3 bases from J, the gap between germline ends came to 15 bases. The CDR3 contains 14 residues. CDR3 residues: CASTSPGREETQYF. The CDR3 coding sequence is TGTGCCAGCACCTCACCGGGCAGGGAAGAGACCCAGTACTTC.

The chain is built from TRBV19 and TRBJ1-5; TRBD1 might be the D (5 bases). CDR3 length equals 15 residues. V lost 2 bases to trimming and J lost 1 base, with 9 bases between them. Germline loops: CDR1 LNHDA, CDR2 SQIVND (reference sequence). CDR3 nucleotides: TGTGCCAGTAGTATAAGAAGGGGAAGCAATCAGCCCCAGCATTTT. Translated, it gives CASSIRRGSNQPQHF.

The V and J genes are TRBV9 and TRBJ1-5; D uncertain. Trimming shortened V by 3 bases and J by 1 base, and 8 bases separated the two germline ends. The germline V gene has CDR1 SGDLS and CDR2 YYNGEE. The CDR3 covers 14 residues. CDR3 sequence (DNA): TGTGCCAGCAGCGCGAGCCACAGCAATCAGCCCCAGCATTTT. It encodes CASSASHSNQPQHF. The full variable domain, in which reference TRBV9 and TRBJ1-5 provide the parts outside the CDR3, is DSGVTQTPKHLITATGQRVTLRCSPRSGDLSVYWYQQSLDQGLQFLIQYYNGEERAKGNILERFSAQQFPDLHSELNLSSLELGDSALYFCASSASHSNQPQHFGDGTRLSIL.

The table lists this clone with a few counts. The gene calls are TRBV10-3 and TRBJ1-2; TRBD1 is a possible D gene (6 bases). This CDR3 region has 16 residues. CDR1 and CDR2 (germline): ENHRY, SYGVKD. Trimming shortened V by 5 bases and J by 8 bases, and 24 bases separated the two germline ends. CDR3 nucleotide sequence: TGTGCCATCAGTCCATTGCTCCAACAGGGAGTAGAGGGCTACACCTTC. Its translation is CAISPLLQQGVEGYTF.